These 9 T cell receptor beta chains originate from one sample sequenced in a study of breast tumors, draining lymph nodes, adjacent tissues (dated by TCRdb to the mid-2010s). The axillary draining lymph nodes of breast cancer patients were the source of the lymph node samples. The library was produced with multiplex PCR. The listed sequencing device is Illumina HiSeq 2000. TCRdb reprocessed the public reads (quality trimming at Q25 with fastp, clone calling with MiXCR) and kept in-frame beta chains. All rows with the same CDR3 protein become a single entry with the most common DNA and genes. This sample holds tens of thousands of distinct CDR3 sequences; roughly a fifth were observed only once. About 2.5% of the sample is in the top ten clones. Sequencing was performed on axillary lymph node tissue. The source of these receptors is a female donor with breast cancer. Some clones in this sample may be carry-over from other donors' samples.

This clonotype was recorded many times. The gene calls are TRBV5-4 and TRBJ2-3; perhaps TRBD2 as D (6 bases). This CDR3 is built from 17 residues. Trimming took off 3 bases at V and 3 bases at J, with 20 bases between the two ends. Germline loops: CDR1 SGHNT, CDR2 YYREEE (reference sequence). CDR3 in DNA: TGTGCCAGCAGCTCCCGGAGGGGACGCGGGTCGACAGATACGCAGTATTTT. Encoded protein: CASSSRRGRGSTDTQYF.

This clonotype showed up many times. The chain has TRBV5-4 and TRBJ1-3, with D possibly matching TRBD1 (5 bases). Germline-derived CDR1 and CDR2 are SGHNT and YYREEE (reference sequence). This CDR3 spans 14 amino acids. Deletions cut 6 bases from V and 3 bases from J, with 13 bases between. The CDR3 coding sequence is TGTGCCAGCAACGATAAAGGGGTTGGAAACACCATATATTTT. Its protein is CASNDKGVGNTIYF.

In this sample, this clonotype turned up many times. The J gene is TRBJ1-2, the V gene TRBV7-8, with TRBD1 matching over 12 bases. Germline V gene lookup returns CDR1 SGHVS and CDR2 FQNEAQ. This CDR3 is built from 17 residues. The J segment lost 5 bases and the V segment lost 5 bases, leaving 12 bases of the junction unmatched. DNA for the CDR3: TGTGCCAGCAGCCCAGGGACAGGGGGCCCCTTACGGTATGGCTACACCTTC. This translates into CASSPGTGGPLRYGYTF.

This clonotype has a count of ten or more. This rearrangement joins TRBV6-1 to TRBJ2-7; no reliable D call. CDR3 length: 15 amino acids. The V end lost 0 bases, the J end lost 2 bases, and 11 bases lay between the germline ends. The germline V gene encodes CDR1 MNHNS and CDR2 SASEGT. The CDR3 spells CASSEALTLTYEQYF. CDR3 bases: TGTGCCAGCAGTGAAGCCCTGACATTGACCTACGAGCAGTACTTC.

In the case of this clonotype: This sequence may be a read error, since a much larger clone differs from it by one base. V and J are TRBV20-1 and TRBJ2-1; D is undetermined. V was shortened by 8 bases and J by 9 bases, with 17 bases between the two germline ends. The CDR3 consists of 12 residues. Germline CDR1 DFQATT, CDR2 SNEGSKA (reference sequence). This chain's CDR3 is CSSNRLGCEQFF. The CDR3 DNA sequence: TGCAGTTCTAACCGCCTGGGATGTGAGCAGTTCTTC.

In this sample, this clonotype turned up many times. The chain employs TRBV19 and TRBJ1-2; 9 nucleotides match TRBD1. CDR3 size: 13 residues. The V segment lost 3 bases and the J segment 7 bases; nucleotides outside the gene matches: 3. In germline, CDR1 is LNHDA, CDR2 SQIVND (reference sequence). The CDR3 DNA reads TGTGCCAGTAGTATGACAGGGGGATCTGGCTACACCTTC. Translating gives CASSMTGGSGYTF.

The sample holds a few counts of this clonotype. The rearrangement links TRBV6-1 to TRBJ1-3, with 7 bases matching TRBD1. The CDR3 contains 15 residues. CDR1 and CDR2 (germline): MNHNS, SASEGT. Losses at the gene ends were 4 bases for V and 0 bases for J; bases not matched to a gene: 3. CDR3 DNA sequence: TGTGCCAGCAGTGCCAGGGGGAGCTCTGGAAACACCATATATTTT. This codes for CASSARGSSGNTIYF.

The table lists this clonotype with many counts. The chain has TRBV7-3 and TRBJ2-1; 10 bases line up with TRBD2. CDR3 length: 17 residues. From germline, CDR1 is SGHTA and CDR2 FQGTGA. Germline trimming cut 2 bases from V and 6 bases from J; bases unmatched to any gene: 10. Here the CDR3 DNA reads TGTGCCAGCAGCTTAGTTCCCAGCGGGAGGGCCTTCAATGAGCAGTTCTTC. It translates to CASSLVPSGRAFNEQFF.

This clonotype was seen at least ten times. The J gene is TRBJ2-1, the V gene TRBV5-1; the match to TRBD1 covers 8 bases. There are 15 residues in the CDR3. Germline V gene data show CDR1 as SGHRS and CDR2 as YFSETQ. V shed 4 bases, J shed 7 bases, and the junction held 10 bases outside the gene matches. Here the CDR3 reads CASSPGTGIKNEQFF. CDR3 nucleotides: TGCGCCAGCAGCCCCGGGACAGGCATAAAAAATGAGCAGTTCTTC.